The 7 T cell receptor beta chains below were found in one sample sequenced in a study of CD8 T cells in Susac syndrome. Random hexamers served to reverse transcribe roughly 0.45 to 1 ug RNA. TCRdb redid the calling of the immunoSEQ multiplex PCR reads with MiXCR, one entry per CDR3 protein. The table has some 180,000 distinct CDR3 sequences, about 95% seen once; the top ten hold approximately 0.1%. Sequencing used CD4+ T cells from PBMCs. These receptors were taken from a human donor in good health.

The chain carries TRBV4-3 and TRBJ1-3; 9 nucleotides match TRBD1. The V and J ends lost 0 bases and 4 bases, in that order; junction bases with no gene match: 1. This CDR3 contains 15 residues. Germline V gene sequence: CDR1 LGHNA, CDR2 YSLEER. This CDR3 is CASSQEGTGGNTIYF. CDR3 nucleotide sequence: TGCGCCAGCAGCCAAGAAGGGACAGGGGGAAACACCATATATTTT.

J is TRBJ1-2 and V is TRBV12-3 or TRBV12-4, with D uncertain. The CDR3 consists of 15 residues. Trimming shortened V by 6 bases and J by 2 bases, and 16 bases separated the two germline ends. This chain's CDR3 is CASRMDSAANYGYTF. In DNA form, the CDR3 reads TGTGCCAGCAGAATGGACTCGGCCGCCAACTATGGCTACACCTTC.

Written as DNA, the CDR3 is TGTGCCTGGAGTGCTGGGGAAGAGTACGAGCAGTACTTC. Translating gives CAWSAGEEYEQYF. The rearrangement uses TRBV30 and TRBJ2-7, with D hard to call. The CDR3 contains 13 residues. From germline, CDR1 is GTSNPN and CDR2 SVGIG (reference sequence). V was shortened by 1 base and J by 4 bases, with 11 bases between the two germline ends.

V is TRBV7-3 and J is TRBJ2-3, with TRBD2 matching over 12 bases. V was clipped by 5 bases and J by 4 bases; unmatched bases: 7. The CDR3 is 16 amino acids. Germline V CDR1 and CDR2: SGHTA, FQGTGA. Written as DNA, the CDR3 is TGTGCCAGCAGCGACCCAGGACTAGCGGGATCAGATACGCAGTATTTT. The encoded protein is CASSDPGLAGSDTQYF.

The chain carries TRBV7-8 and TRBJ2-3; D is unresolved. The V end was cut by 0 bases, the J end by 2 bases, with 6 bases between. In germline, CDR1 is SGHVS, CDR2 FQNEAQ. This CDR3 comprises 14 residues. The CDR3 region has the DNA TGTGCCAGCAGCTTAGCGAGCGACACAGATACGCAGTATTTT. This encodes CASSLASDTDTQYF.

This rearrangement joins TRBV5-4 to TRBJ1-1; no definite D call. Between the trimmed V and J ends, which lost 4 bases and 4 bases, there was a span of 11 bases. The CDR3 runs 13 residues. Germline V lookup: CDR1 SGHNT, CDR2 YYREEE (reference sequence). CDR3 in amino acids: CASSIGKGTEAFF. The CDR3 DNA is TGTGCCAGCAGCATCGGGAAGGGCACTGAAGCTTTCTTT.

This clonotype was recorded only once. V usage is TRBV29-1 and J usage is TRBJ1-1; D is uncertain. CDR1 is SQVTM and CDR2 is ANQGSEA in the germline V gene. The CDR3 runs to 11 residues. V lost 4 bases and J 4 bases, leaving 7 bases between the germline ends. DNA of the CDR3: TGCAGCGTTGGTTACGTCACTGAAGCTTTCTTT. Translating it yields CSVGYVTEAFF. The whole variable domain, remainder taken from reference TRBV29-1 and TRBJ1-1, is SAVISQKPSRDICQRGTSLTIQCQVDSQVTMMFWYRQQPGQSLTLIATANQGSEATYESGFVIDKFPISRPNLTFSTLTVSNMSPEDSSIYLCSVGYVTEAFFGQGTRLTVV.